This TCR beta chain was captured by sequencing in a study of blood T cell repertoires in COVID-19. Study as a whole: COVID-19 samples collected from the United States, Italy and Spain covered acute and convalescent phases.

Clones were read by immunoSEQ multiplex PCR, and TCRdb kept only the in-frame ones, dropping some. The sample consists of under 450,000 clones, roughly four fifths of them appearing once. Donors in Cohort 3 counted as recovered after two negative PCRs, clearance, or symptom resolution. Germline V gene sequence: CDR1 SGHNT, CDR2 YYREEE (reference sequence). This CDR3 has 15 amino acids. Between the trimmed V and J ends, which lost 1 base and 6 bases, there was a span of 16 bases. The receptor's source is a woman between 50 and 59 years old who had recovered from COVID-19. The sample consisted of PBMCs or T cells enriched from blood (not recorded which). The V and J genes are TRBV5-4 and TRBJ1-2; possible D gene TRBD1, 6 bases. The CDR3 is CASSLQGRGDHGYTF. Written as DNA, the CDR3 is TGTGCCAGCAGCTTGCAGGGGCGCGGAGATCATGGCTACACCTTC.